The clone carrying this T cell receptor beta chain has more than one count but fewer than ten. Its antigen remains unknown. These data are taken from a study of beta chain features in type 1 diabetes. General study results and limits: For patients, the naive, central memory and Treg TCRB repertoires appeared more alike than for healthy donors. Resolution of whether HLA type affects TCRB rearrangement was not achieved here.

Expressed TCRB transcripts were sequenced because the entire RNA isolate underwent reverse transcription. Data came from immunoSEQ multiplex PCR; TCRdb stores just in-frame clones and leaves some out. The sample yields 140,000 to 150,000 clones, 48% seen once. V was cut by 5 bases and J by 1 base, with 24 bases left in between. The CDR3 is made up of 18 amino acids. Germline V CDR1 and CDR2: SGHNT, YYREEE (reference sequence). The rearrangement links TRBV5-4 to TRBJ1-2; tentatively, D is TRBD1 (5 bases). The specimen was Tregs from blood. This receptor was identified in a man in his late teens or twenties in good health. The CDR3 is CASSGVRGAPSVNYGYTF. In DNA form, the CDR3 reads TGTGCCAGCAGTGGTGTAAGGGGTGCGCCTAGCGTTAACTATGGCTACACCTTC.